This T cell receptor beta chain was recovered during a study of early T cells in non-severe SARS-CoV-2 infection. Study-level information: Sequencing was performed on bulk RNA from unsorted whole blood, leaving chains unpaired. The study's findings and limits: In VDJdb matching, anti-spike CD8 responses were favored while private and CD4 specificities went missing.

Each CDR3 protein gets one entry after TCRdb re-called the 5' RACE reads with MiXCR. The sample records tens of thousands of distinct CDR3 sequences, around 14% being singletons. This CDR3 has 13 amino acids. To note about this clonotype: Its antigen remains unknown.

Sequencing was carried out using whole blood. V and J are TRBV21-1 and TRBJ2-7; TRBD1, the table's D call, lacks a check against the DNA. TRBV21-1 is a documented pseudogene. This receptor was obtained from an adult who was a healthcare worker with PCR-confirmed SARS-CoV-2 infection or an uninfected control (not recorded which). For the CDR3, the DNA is TGTGCCAGCCCCCCGACAGGGATCTACGAGCAGTACTTC. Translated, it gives CASPPTGIYEQYF.